The clone carrying this T cell receptor (beta chain) has ten or more counts. TCRdb re-called the 5' RACE reads with MiXCR, one entry per CDR3 protein. The data contain 150,000 or so distinct CDR3 sequences, roughly 3.2% of them seen just once; the ten biggest clones take up around 8.1%. The data derive from a study of identical twins. Trimming pared 11 bases from V and 4 bases from J, leaving 17 bases between. Germline V gene lookup returns CDR1 SGHTA and CDR2 FQGNSA. This CDR3 has 13 residues. The sequenced sample was memory T cells sorted from blood. The V gene is TRBV7-2, the J gene TRBJ2-5; tentative D call: TRBD2 (6 bases). This sequence originates from a young man in good health. CDR3 amino acids: CASNGGLRETQYF. CDR3 nucleotides: TGTGCCTCAAATGGGGGGTTGAGAGAGACCCAGTACTTC.